The 17 T cell receptor beta chains listed next were all sequenced from one sample in a study of T-cell memory formation after mild COVID-19. TCRdb analysed the 5' RACE reads with MiXCR anew, one entry per CDR3 protein. The data contain approximately 150,000 distinct CDR3 sequences, about a fifth of them seen just once; the ten biggest clones take up 2% to 2.5%. Sequenced input: PBMCs or a T cell subset sorted from them (not recorded which). The receptors come from an adult woman who had mild COVID-19 (a few samples of this study predate the infection). Cell type and time point are not known.

This chain links TRBV5-1 with TRBJ2-1; TRBD2 aligns across 9 bases. V shed 2 bases and J 4 bases; nucleotides not matched to a gene: 4. Germline CDR1 SGHRS, CDR2 YFSETQ. This CDR3 has 15 residues. The CDR3 spells CASSFGGRGYNEQFF. CDR3 bases: TGCGCCAGCAGCTTCGGCGGGAGGGGGTACAATGAGCAGTTCTTC.

J is TRBJ2-7 and V is TRBV10-3, with TRBD2 matching 14 bases. Germline values: CDR1 ENHRY, CDR2 SYGVKD. CDR3 length equals 14 residues. Trimming took 7 bases from V and 5 from J; bases not matched to a gene: 4. CDR3 nucleotides: TGTGCCATCACCTCGGGACTAGCGGGAGACGAGCAGTACTTC. It translates to CAITSGLAGDEQYF.

This clonotype was seen a handful of times. The rearrangement joins TRBV24-1 to TRBJ2-1; 10 bases are a match to TRBD2. CDR3 size: 17 residues. CDR1 is KGHDR, CDR2 SFDVKD, per germline. The junction had 14 bases not matched to a gene; V was cut back by 4 bases and J by 9 bases. CDR3 DNA: TGTGCCACCAGTGAATTCCTAGCGGGAGTCCAGGTGGGTGAGCAGTTCTTC. Translating gives CATSEFLAGVQVGEQFF.

This clonotype was found a few times. The chain recombines TRBV12-3 or TRBV12-4 with TRBJ2-2, with TRBD1 matching over 7 bases. V trimming: 3 bases; J trimming: 4 bases; junction bases outside the gene matches: 8. This CDR3 contains 16 residues. The CDR3 sequence: CASSFSTGLLTGELFF. As DNA, the CDR3 is TGTGCCAGCAGTTTTTCGACAGGGTTACTCACCGGGGAGCTGTTTTTT.

The genes are TRBV9 and TRBJ2-7; perhaps TRBD2 as D (6 bases). The germline V gene has CDR1 SGDLS and CDR2 YYNGEE. V dropped 4 bases and J dropped 4 bases, with 18 bases sitting between them. This CDR3 is 15 amino acids long. This chain's CDR3 is CASSPGGRELYEQYF. Written as DNA, the CDR3 is TGTGCCAGCAGCCCGGGTGGTCGGGAGCTATACGAGCAGTACTTC.

This clonotype was seen at least ten times. This chain joins TRBV6-4 and TRBJ2-5; 9 positions match TRBD1. V dropped 6 bases and J dropped 4; count of bases not matched to a gene: 3. Germline values: CDR1 MRHNA, CDR2 SNTAGT. The CDR3 covers 13 residues. CDR3 amino acids: CASSRQGGETQYF. DNA of the CDR3: TGTGCCAGCAGCCGACAGGGGGGAGAGACCCAGTACTTC.

This clonotype was seen a few times. The CDR3 nucleotides read TGTGCCAGCAGTTTATCGGGGGGCCTGAGGACCCAGTACTTC. Translation: CASSLSGGLRTQYF. The chain uses TRBV12-3 or TRBV12-4 and TRBJ2-5; a weak D match, TRBD2 (7 bases). The CDR3 contains 14 residues. V lost 2 bases, J lost 7 bases, and 14 bases lay in between.

This clonotype was counted only a few times. The chain couples TRBV12-3 or TRBV12-4 to TRBJ2-3; TRBD2 is a possible D gene (7 bases). The CDR3 is made up of 13 amino acids. Trimming removed 7 bases from V and 6 bases from J, with 14 bases in between. The CDR3 spells CASTKGEGDTQYF. CDR3 coding DNA: TGTGCCAGCACCAAGGGGGAGGGCGATACGCAGTATTTT.

This clonotype was recorded a few times. The chain combines TRBV20-1 with TRBJ2-5, with D possibly matching TRBD2 (6 bases). V gave up 0 bases and J gave up 7 bases, with 21 bases separating them. Germline V gene data show CDR1 as DFQATT and CDR2 as SNEGSKA (reference sequence). The CDR3 contains 16 residues. DNA for the CDR3: TGCAGTGCTAGAGATACCCTGAGCGGTTTCGGGGGGACCCAGTACTTC. Translating it yields CSARDTLSGFGGTQYF.

The gene calls are TRBV6-1 and TRBJ2-1; 7 bases map to TRBD2. This CDR3 region has 15 residues. Germline lookup yields CDR1 MNHNS and CDR2 SASEGT. The V segment lost 6 bases and the J segment 0 bases; nucleotides outside the gene matches: 5. This CDR3 is CASSPAGSSYNEQFF. The DNA for the CDR3 is TGTGCCAGCAGCCCAGCGGGGAGCTCCTACAATGAGCAGTTCTTC.

This chain joins TRBV11-2 and TRBJ2-5; 9 nucleotides agree with TRBD2. The CDR3 runs to 14 residues. The J segment lost 2 bases and the V segment lost 5 bases, leaving 3 bases of the junction unmatched. The germline CDR1 and CDR2 sequences are SGHAT and FQNNGV. The CDR3 loop is CASSRTSVQETQYF. DNA of the CDR3: TGTGCCAGCAGCCGGACTAGCGTACAAGAGACCCAGTACTTC.

This chain uses TRBV6-6 with TRBJ2-5; a weak D match, TRBD2 (7 bases). Between the trimmed V and J ends, which lost 0 bases and 4 bases, there was a span of 15 bases. CDR1 and CDR2 (germline): MNHNY, SVGAGI (reference sequence). This CDR3 is built from 16 residues. Written as DNA, the CDR3 is TGTGCCAGCAGTTACTCGACCGGGGGGCGTCGAGAGACCCAGTACTTC. It codes for CASSYSTGGRRETQYF.

Only a few counts were recorded for this clonotype. The chain recombines TRBV18 with TRBJ2-1; 8 nucleotides align to TRBD2. V shed 2 bases, J shed 0 bases, and the junction held 6 bases outside the gene matches. This CDR3 has 17 residues. In germline, CDR1 is KGHSH, CDR2 LQKENI. The CDR3 sequence is CASSPAGGPSSYNEQFF. Here the CDR3 DNA reads TGTGCCAGCTCACCAGCGGGGGGCCCAAGCTCCTACAATGAGCAGTTCTTC.

This clonotype was counted between two and nine times. The chain has TRBV20-1 and TRBJ2-1; TRBD2 agrees at 11 bases. Germline V gene sequence: CDR1 DFQATT, CDR2 SNEGSKA (reference sequence). V lost 0 bases, J lost 3 bases, and 4 bases stayed unmatched. The CDR3 has 16 amino acids. The CDR3 bases are TGCAGTGCTAGAGAGCTCGGGACTAGCGGCTACAATGAGCAGTTCTTC. This sequence encodes CSARELGTSGYNEQFF.

This clonotype was recorded many times. This chain joins TRBV5-1 and TRBJ2-5, with TRBD2 identical over 13 bases. V lost 4 bases, J lost 5 bases, and 8 bases stayed unmatched. This CDR3 has 16 residues. Germline V gene sequence: CDR1 SGHRS, CDR2 YFSETQ. The CDR3 nucleotides are TGCGCCAGCAGCCCGGGACTAGCGGGGTTTGTGGAGACCCAGTACTTC. Translation: CASSPGLAGFVETQYF.

This clonotype turned up a few times. This chain connects TRBV5-1 to TRBJ1-6; no clear D gene. The CDR3 is 14 residues long. Trimming shortened V by 4 bases and J by 3 bases, and 8 bases separated the two germline ends. Germline CDR1 reads SGHRS; CDR2 reads YFSETQ. The DNA of the CDR3 is TGCGCCAGCAGCATGGATAGCTATAATTCACCCCTCCACTTT. Translating it yields CASSMDSYNSPLHF.

In this sample, this clonotype turned up a few times. The rearrangement joins TRBV18 to TRBJ2-3; perhaps TRBD1 as D (5 bases). The CDR3 totals 14 residues. Trimming cost V 3 bases and J 3 bases, with 10 bases left between them. The germline CDR1 and CDR2 sequences are KGHSH and LQKENI. The CDR3 nucleotides are TGTGCCAGCTCACCCGTTCAGGGTACAGATACGCAGTATTTT. Its translation: CASSPVQGTDTQYF. The entire variable domain, with the rest obtained from reference TRBV18 and TRBJ2-3, is as follows: NAGVMQNPRHLVRRRGQEARLRCSPMKGHSHVYWYRQLPEEGLKFMVYLQKENIIDESGMPKERFSAEFPKEGPSILRIQQVVRGDSAAYFCASSPVQGTDTQYFGPGTRLTVL.